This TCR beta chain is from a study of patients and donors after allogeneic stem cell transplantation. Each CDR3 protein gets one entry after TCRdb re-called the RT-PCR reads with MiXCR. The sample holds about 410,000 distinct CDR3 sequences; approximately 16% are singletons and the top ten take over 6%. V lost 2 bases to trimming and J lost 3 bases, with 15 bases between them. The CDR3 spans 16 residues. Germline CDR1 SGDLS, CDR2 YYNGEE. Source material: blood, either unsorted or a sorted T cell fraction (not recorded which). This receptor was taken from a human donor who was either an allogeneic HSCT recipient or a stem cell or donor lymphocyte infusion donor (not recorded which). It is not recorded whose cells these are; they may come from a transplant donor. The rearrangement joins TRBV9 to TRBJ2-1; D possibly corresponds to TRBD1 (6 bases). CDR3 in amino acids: CASSVLGDNSYNEQFF. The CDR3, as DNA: TGTGCCAGCAGCGTTTTGGGGGACAACAGCTACAATGAGCAGTTCTTC.